The T cell receptor (beta chain) under discussion was sequenced for a study of blood T cell repertoires in COVID-19. The repertoire was sequenced with immunoSEQ multiplex PCR; TCRdb's copy has only in-frame clones and lacks some. The profile shows over 55,000 clones, 82% of them singletons. After removal of 0 bases from V and 8 bases from J, the junction contained 1 base not matched to a gene. The germline gives CDR1 LGHNA, CDR2 YSLEER. CDR3 length: 13 amino acids. This clone has a single count. The sample consisted of peripheral blood. This rearrangement joins TRBV4-3 to TRBJ2-1; the match to TRBD1 covers 7 bases. This clonotype was obtained from a woman at least 80 years old with acute or convalescent COVID-19. CDR3 in amino acids: CASSQDTGDEQFF. The CDR3 DNA is TGCGCCAGCAGCCAAGATACAGGGGATGAGCAGTTCTTC.